This T cell receptor (beta chain) emerged from a study of OX40 agonist ivuxolimab in advanced cancers. Background on the study: Having had anti-PD-1, anti-PD-L1 or anti-CTLA-4 therapy before was allowed, and roughly 40% had some. Partial responses occurred in Three dose-escalation patients, one with hepatocellular carcinoma and two with cutaneous melanoma.

Produced via immunoSEQ multiplex PCR; TCRdb's table is partial and in-frame only. The sample shows fewer than 55,000 clones, about 85% of them seen only once. The germline V gene has CDR1 LNHDA and CDR2 SQIVND (reference sequence). This CDR3 spans 13 amino acids. Germline trimming cut 6 bases from V and 6 bases from J; bases unmatched to any gene: 7. The material sequenced was CD4+ or CD8+ T cells sorted from blood, taken in a trial of the OX40 agonist ivuxolimab. The chain is built from TRBV19 and TRBJ1-2; TRBD1 matches at 7 bases. The origin of this receptor is an adult with an advanced solid tumor such as melanoma, head and neck, liver or kidney cancer. The CDR3, as DNA: TGTGCCAGTAGCCAGGGGGTTCCGGATGGCTACACCTTC. Protein: CASSQGVPDGYTF.